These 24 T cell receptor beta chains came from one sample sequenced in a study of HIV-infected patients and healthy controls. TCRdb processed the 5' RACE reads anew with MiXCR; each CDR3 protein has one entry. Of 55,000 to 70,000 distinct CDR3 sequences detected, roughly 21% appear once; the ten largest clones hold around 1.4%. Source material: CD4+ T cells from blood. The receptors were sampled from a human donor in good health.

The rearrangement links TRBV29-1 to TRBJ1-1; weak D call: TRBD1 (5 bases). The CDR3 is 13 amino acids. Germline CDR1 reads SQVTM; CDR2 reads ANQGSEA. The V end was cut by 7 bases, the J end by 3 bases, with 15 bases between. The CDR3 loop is CSAQGKGYTEAFF. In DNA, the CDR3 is TGCAGCGCCCAGGGTAAGGGGTACACTGAAGCTTTCTTT.

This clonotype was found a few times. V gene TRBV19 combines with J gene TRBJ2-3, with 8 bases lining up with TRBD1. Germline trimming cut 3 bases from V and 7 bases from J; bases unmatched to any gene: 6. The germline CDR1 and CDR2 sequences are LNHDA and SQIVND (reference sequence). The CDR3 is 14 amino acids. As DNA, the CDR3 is TGTGCCAGTAGTATGTCAGGGGGCGCGAATACGCAGTATTTT. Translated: CASSMSGGANTQYF.

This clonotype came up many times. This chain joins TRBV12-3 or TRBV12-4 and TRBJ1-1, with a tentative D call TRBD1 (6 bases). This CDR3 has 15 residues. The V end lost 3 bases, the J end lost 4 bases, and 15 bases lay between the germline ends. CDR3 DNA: TGTGCCAGCAGTTTCAGGGGAGGGTTTGGCACTGAAGCTTTCTTT. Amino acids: CASSFRGGFGTEAFF.

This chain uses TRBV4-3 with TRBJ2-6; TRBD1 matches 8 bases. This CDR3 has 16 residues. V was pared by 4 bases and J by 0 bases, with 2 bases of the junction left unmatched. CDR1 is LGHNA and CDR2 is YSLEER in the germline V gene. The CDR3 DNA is TGCGCCAGCAGCCCTACAGGGGGCTCTGGGGCCAACGTCCTGACTTTC. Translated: CASSPTGGSGANVLTF.

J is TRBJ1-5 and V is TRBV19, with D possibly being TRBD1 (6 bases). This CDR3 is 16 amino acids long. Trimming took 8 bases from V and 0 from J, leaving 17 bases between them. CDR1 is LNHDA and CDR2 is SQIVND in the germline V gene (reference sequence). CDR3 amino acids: CASGGGPWDSNQPQHF. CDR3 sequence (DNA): TGTGCCAGTGGAGGGGGGCCCTGGGATAGCAATCAGCCCCAGCATTTT. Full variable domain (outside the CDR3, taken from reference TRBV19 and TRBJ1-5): DGGITQSPKYLFRKEGQNVTLSCEQNLNHDAMYWYRQDPGQGLRLIYYSQIVNDFQKGDIAEGYSVSREKKESFPLTVTSAQKNPTAFYLCASGGGPWDSNQPQHFGDGTRLSIL.

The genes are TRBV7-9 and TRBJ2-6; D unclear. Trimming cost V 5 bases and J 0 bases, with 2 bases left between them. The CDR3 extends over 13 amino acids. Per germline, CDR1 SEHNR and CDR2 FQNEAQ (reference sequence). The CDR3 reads CASSSSGANVLTF. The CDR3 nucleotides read TGTGCCAGCAGCAGCTCTGGGGCCAACGTCCTGACTTTC.

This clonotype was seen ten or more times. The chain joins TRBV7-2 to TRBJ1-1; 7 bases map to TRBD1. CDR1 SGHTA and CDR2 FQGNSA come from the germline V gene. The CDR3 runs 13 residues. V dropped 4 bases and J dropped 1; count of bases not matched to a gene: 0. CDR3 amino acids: CASSWTGNTEAFF. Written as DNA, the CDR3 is TGTGCCAGCAGCTGGACAGGGAACACTGAAGCTTTCTTT.

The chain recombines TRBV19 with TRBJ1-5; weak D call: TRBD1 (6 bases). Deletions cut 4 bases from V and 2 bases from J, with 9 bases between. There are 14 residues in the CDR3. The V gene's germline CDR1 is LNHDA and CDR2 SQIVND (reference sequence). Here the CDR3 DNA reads TGTGCCAGTAGTAACAGGGACGGCAATCAGCCCCAGCATTTT. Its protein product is CASSNRDGNQPQHF. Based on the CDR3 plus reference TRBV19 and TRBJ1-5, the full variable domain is DGGITQSPKYLFRKEGQNVTLSCEQNLNHDAMYWYRQDPGQGLRLIYYSQIVNDFQKGDIAEGYSVSREKKESFPLTVTSAQKNPTAFYLCASSNRDGNQPQHFGDGTRLSIL.

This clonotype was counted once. The CDR3 sequence: CASSFLGLRSSYEQYF. CDR3 bases: TGTGCCAGCAGTTTTTTGGGACTCAGGAGCTCCTACGAGCAGTACTTC. J is TRBJ2-7 and V is TRBV12-3 or TRBV12-4, with D possibly matching TRBD2 (6 bases). The CDR3 covers 16 residues. V shed 3 bases and J shed 0 bases, with 15 bases lying between them.

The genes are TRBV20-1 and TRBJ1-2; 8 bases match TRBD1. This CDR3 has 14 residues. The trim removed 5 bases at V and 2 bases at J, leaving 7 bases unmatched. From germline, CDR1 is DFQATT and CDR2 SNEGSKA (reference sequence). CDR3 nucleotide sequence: TGCAGTGCTTTGTCCCGGGACAGGAACTATGGCTACACCTTC. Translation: CSALSRDRNYGYTF.

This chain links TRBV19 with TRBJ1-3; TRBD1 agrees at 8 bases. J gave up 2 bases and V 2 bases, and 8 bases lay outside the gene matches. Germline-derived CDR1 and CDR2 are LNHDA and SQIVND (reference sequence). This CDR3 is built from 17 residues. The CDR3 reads CASSITRAGGTGNTIYF. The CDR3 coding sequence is TGTGCCAGTAGTATAACGCGGGCAGGGGGCACTGGAAACACCATATATTTT.

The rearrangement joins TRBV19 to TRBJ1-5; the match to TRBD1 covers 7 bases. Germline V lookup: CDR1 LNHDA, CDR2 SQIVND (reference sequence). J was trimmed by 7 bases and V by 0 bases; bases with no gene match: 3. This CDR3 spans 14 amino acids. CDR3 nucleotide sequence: TGTGCCAGTAGTATAGAGACAGGGCCCCAGCCCCAGCATTTT. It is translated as CASSIETGPQPQHF.

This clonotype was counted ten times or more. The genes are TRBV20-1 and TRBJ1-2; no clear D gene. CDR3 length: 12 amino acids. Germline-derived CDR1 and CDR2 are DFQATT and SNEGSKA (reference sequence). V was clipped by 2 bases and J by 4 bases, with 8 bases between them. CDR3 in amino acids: CSARRDFYGYTF. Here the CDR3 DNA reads TGCAGTGCTAGAAGGGATTTCTATGGCTACACCTTC.

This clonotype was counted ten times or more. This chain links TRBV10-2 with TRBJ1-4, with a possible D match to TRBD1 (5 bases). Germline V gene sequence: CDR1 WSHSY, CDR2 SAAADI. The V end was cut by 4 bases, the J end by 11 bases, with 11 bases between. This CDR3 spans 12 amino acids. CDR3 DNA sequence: TGCGCCAGCAGTGGTGAAGGGGTGAAACTGTTTTTT. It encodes CASSGEGVKLFF.

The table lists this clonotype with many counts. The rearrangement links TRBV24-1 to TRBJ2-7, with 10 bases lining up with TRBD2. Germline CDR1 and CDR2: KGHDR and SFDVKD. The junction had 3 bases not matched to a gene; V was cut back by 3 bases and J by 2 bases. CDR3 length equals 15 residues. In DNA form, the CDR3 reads TGTGCCACCAGTGATCGGACTAGCGGTGCCTACGAGCAGTACTTC. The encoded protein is CATSDRTSGAYEQYF.

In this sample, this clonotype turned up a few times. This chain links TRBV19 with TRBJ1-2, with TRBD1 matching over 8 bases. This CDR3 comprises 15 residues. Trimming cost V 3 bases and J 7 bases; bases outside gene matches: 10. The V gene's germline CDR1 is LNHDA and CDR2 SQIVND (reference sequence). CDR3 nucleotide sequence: TGTGCCAGTAGTATTGTTACAGGGGGGACTTCTGGCTACACCTTC. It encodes CASSIVTGGTSGYTF.

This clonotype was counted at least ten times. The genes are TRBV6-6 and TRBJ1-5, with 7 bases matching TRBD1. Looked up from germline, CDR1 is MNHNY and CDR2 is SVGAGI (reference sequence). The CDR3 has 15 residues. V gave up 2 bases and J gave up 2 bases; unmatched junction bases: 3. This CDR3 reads CASSYGQGGNQPQHF. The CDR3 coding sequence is TGTGCCAGCAGTTACGGGCAGGGGGGCAATCAGCCCCAGCATTTT.

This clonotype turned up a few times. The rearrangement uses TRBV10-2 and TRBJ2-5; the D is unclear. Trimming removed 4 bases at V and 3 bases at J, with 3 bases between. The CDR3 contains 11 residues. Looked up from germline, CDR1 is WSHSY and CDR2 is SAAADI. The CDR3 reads CASSGEETQYF. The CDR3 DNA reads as TGCGCCAGCAGTGGGGAAGAGACCCAGTACTTC.

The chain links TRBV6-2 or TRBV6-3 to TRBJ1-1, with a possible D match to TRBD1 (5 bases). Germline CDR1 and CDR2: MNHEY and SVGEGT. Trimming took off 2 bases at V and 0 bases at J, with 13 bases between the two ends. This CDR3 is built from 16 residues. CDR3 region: CASSYRGTYVNTEAFF. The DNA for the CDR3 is TGTGCCAGCAGTTACCGGGGCACCTACGTGAACACTGAAGCTTTCTTT.

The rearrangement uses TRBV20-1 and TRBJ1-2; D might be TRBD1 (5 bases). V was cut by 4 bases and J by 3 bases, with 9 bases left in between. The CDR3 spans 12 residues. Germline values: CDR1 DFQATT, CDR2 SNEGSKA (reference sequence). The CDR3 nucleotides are TGCAGTGCTATTTTGGGACACTATGGCTACACCTTC. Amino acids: CSAILGHYGYTF.

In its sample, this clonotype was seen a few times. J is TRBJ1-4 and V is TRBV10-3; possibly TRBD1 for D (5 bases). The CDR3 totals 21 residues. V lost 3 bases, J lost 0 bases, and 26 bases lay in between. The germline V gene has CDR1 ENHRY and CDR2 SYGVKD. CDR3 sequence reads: CAISDPLKPGRGGATNEKLFF. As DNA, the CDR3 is TGTGCCATCAGTGACCCGCTCAAACCGGGACGGGGAGGCGCAACTAATGAAAAACTGTTTTTT.

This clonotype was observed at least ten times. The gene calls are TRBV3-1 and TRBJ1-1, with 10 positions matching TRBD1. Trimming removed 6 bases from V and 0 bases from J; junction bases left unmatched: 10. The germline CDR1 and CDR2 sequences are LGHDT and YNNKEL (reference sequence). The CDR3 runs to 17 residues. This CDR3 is CASSRTGGRGLNTEAFF. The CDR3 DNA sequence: TGTGCCAGCAGTAGGACAGGGGGTAGGGGGTTGAACACTGAAGCTTTCTTT.

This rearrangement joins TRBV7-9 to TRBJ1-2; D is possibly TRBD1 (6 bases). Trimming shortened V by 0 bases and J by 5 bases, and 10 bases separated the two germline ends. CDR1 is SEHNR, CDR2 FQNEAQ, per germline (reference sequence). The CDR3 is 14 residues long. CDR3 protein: CASSLATGTYGYTF. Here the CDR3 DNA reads TGTGCCAGCAGCTTAGCGACAGGAACTTATGGCTACACCTTC.

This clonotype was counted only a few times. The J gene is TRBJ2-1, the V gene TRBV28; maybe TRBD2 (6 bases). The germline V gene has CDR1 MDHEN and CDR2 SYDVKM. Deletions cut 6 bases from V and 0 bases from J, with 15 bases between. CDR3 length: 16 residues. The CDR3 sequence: CASRPGGTGSYNEQFF. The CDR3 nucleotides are TGTGCCAGCAGGCCTGGAGGGACTGGCTCCTACAATGAGCAGTTCTTC.